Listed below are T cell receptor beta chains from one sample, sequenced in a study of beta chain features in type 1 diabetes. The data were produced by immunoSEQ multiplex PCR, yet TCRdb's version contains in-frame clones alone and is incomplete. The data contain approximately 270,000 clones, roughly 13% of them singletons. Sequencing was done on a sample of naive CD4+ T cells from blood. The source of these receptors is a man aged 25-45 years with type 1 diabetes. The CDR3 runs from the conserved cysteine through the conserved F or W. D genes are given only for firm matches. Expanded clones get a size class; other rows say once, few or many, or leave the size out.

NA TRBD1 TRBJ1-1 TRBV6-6 CASSGQINTEAFF TGTGCCAGCTCGGGACAGATCAACACTGAAGCTTTCTTT
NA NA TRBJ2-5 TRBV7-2 CASSSQGRETQYF TGTGCCAGCAGCTCTCAGGGTCGAGAGACCCAGTACTTC
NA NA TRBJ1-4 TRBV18 CASSPPGQGGEKLFF TGTGCCAGCTCACCACCGGGTCAGGGCGGCGAAAAACTGTTTTTT
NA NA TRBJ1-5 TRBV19 CASSSIDRIYQPQHF TGTGCCAGTAGTTCCATAGACAGAATCTATCAGCCCCAGCATTTT
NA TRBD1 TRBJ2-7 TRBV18 CASSPRDSAYEQYF TGTGCCAGCTCACCCCGGGACAGCGCCTACGAGCAGTACTTC
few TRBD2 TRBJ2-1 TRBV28 CASSPGTSGGYNEQFF TGTGCCAGCAGCCCTGGGACTAGCGGGGGGTACAATGAGCAGTTCTTC
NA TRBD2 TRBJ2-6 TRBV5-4 CASSLGLARNPGANVLTF TGTGCCAGCAGCTTGGGACTAGCGCGGAATCCTGGGGCCAACGTCCTGACTTTC
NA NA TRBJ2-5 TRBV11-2 CASSQDRETQYF TGCGCCAGCAGCCAAGATAGAGAGACCCAGTACTTC
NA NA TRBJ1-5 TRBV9 CASSADMYIQPQHF TGTGCCAGCAGCGCGGACATGTACATTCAGCCCCAGCATTTT
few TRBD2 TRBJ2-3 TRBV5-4 CASSLEGGRSTDTQYF TGTGCCAGCAGCTTGGAAGGCGGGAGGAGCACAGATACGCAGTATTTT
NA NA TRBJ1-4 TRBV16 CASSSEPLGQGSEKLFF TGTGCCAGCAGCTCAGAACCGCTGGGGCAGGGGTCTGAAAAACTGTTTTTT
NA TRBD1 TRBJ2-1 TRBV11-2 CASSLPGQGTDEQFF TGTGCCAGCAGCTTACCGGGACAGGGAACCGATGAGCAGTTCTTC
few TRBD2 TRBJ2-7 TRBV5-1 CASSWTSGSSYEQYF TGCGCCAGCAGCTGGACTAGCGGGAGTTCGTACGAGCAGTACTTC
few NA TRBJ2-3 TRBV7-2 CASSHTDTQYF TGTGCCAGCAGCCACACAGATACGCAGTATTTT
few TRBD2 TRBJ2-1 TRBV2 CASREGLAGSEKQFF TGTGCCAGCAGGGAGGGACTAGCGGGAAGCGAGAAGCAGTTCTTC
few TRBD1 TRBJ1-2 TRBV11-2 CASSYGTGPHGYTF TGTGCCAGCAGCTATGGGACAGGGCCCCATGGCTACACCTTC
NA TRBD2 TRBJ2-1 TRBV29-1 CSGAGELYNEQFF TGCAGCGGAGCGGGAGAATTATACAATGAGCAGTTCTTC
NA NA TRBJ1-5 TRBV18 CASSPGEDSNQPQHF TGTGCCAGCTCTCCGGGTGAAGACTCCAATCAGCCCCAGCATTTT
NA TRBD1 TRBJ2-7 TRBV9 CASSERAGQGIHEQYF TGTGCCAGCAGCGAACGGGCGGGACAGGGGATCCACGAGCAGTACTTC
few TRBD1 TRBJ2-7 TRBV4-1 CASSGRDRANEQYF TGTGCCAGCAGCGGCCGGGACAGGGCGAATGAGCAGTACTTC
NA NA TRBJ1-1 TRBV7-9 CASSLVGGAATEAFF TGTGCCAGCAGCTTGGTTGGGGGCGCAGCCACTGAAGCTTTCTTT
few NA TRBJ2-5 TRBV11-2 CASSFGAQETQYF TGTGCCAGCAGCTTCGGAGCCCAAGAGACCCAGTACTTC
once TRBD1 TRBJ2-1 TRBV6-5 CASRPGTGGDEQFF TGTGCCAGCAGACCCGGGACAGGGGGGGATGAGCAGTTCTTC
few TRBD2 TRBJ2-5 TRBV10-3 CAIRSSGRGETQYF TGTGCCATCAGAAGTAGCGGGAGGGGAGAGACCCAGTACTTC
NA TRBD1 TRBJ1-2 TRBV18 CASSLDRDYGYTF TGTGCCAGCTCACTTGACAGGGACTATGGCTACACCTTC
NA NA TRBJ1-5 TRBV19 CASSTVMTDNSNQPQHF TGTGCCAGTAGTACGGTCATGACAGACAATAGCAATCAGCCCCAGCATTTT